This is a list of T cell receptor beta chains from one sample in a study of early T cells in non-severe SARS-CoV-2 infection. TCRdb reprocessed the 5' RACE reads with MiXCR, giving one entry per CDR3 protein. Here the sample spans under 100,000 distinct CDR3 sequences, approximately 11% being singletons. Sequencing used whole blood. The receptors were sampled from an adult who was a healthcare worker with PCR-confirmed SARS-CoV-2 infection or an uninfected control (not recorded which). The CDR3 runs from the conserved cysteine through the conserved F or W. D genes are given only for firm matches. Not every row has a clone size; where given, it reads once, few, many or a size class.

j_gene: TRBJ2-1
d_gene: TRBD1
v_gene: TRBV19
abundance: many
CDR3nt: TGTGCCAGTACGGCAGGGGGCCTTTACAATGAGCAGTTCTTC
CDR3aa: CASTAGGLYNEQFF

j_gene: TRBJ2-5
d_gene: -
v_gene: TRBV27
abundance: many
CDR3nt: TGTGCCAGCAGTTTAATCCTCCCAGGGGAGGGTCCCGAGACCCAGTACTTC
CDR3aa: CASSLILPGEGPETQYF

j_gene: TRBJ2-7
d_gene: -
v_gene: TRBV3-1
abundance: many
CDR3nt: TGTGCCAGCAGCCAAGACTACCCTCTACCTGGGGGTTCCTACGAGCAGTACTTC
CDR3aa: CASSQDYPLPGGSYEQYF

j_gene: TRBJ2-2
d_gene: TRBD1
v_gene: TRBV5-1
abundance: many
CDR3nt: TGCGCCAGCAGCACCAGACAGGGGGCGACCGGGGAGCTGTTTTTT
CDR3aa: CASSTRQGATGELFF

j_gene: TRBJ2-1
d_gene: TRBD1
v_gene: TRBV19
abundance: many
CDR3nt: TGTGCCAGTAGCAGGGGGCCCTACAATGAGCAGTTCTTC
CDR3aa: CASSRGPYNEQFF

j_gene: TRBJ2-2
d_gene: TRBD2
v_gene: TRBV7-9
abundance: -
CDR3nt: TGTGCCAGCAGCTCCAGACTAGCGGCGAACACCGGGGAGCTGTTTTTT
CDR3aa: CASSSRLAANTGELFF

j_gene: TRBJ2-2
d_gene: -
v_gene: TRBV28
abundance: many
CDR3nt: TGTGCCAGCAGTTTAGGGGCGGAAGGCGCCGGGGAGCTGTTTTTT
CDR3aa: CASSLGAEGAGELFF

j_gene: TRBJ2-1
d_gene: -
v_gene: TRBV15
abundance: many
CDR3nt: TGTGCCACCAGCAGGGTATCGGGGAATGAGCAGTTCTTC
CDR3aa: CATSRVSGNEQFF

j_gene: TRBJ2-5
d_gene: TRBD2
v_gene: TRBV3-1
abundance: -
CDR3nt: TGTGCCAGCAGCCAAGGCGTAGCGGGCCTAGGAGAGACCCAGTACTTC
CDR3aa: CASSQGVAGLGETQYF

j_gene: TRBJ1-5
d_gene: TRBD1
v_gene: TRBV28
abundance: few
CDR3nt: TGTGCCAGCAGTACAGGGGCCTCTAATCAGCCCCAGCATTTT
CDR3aa: CASSTGASNQPQHF

j_gene: TRBJ2-1
d_gene: -
v_gene: TRBV4-1
abundance: once
CDR3nt: TGCGCCAGCAGCCAACCGCTTCGGGAGTCCTACAATGAGCAGTTCTTC
CDR3aa: CASSQPLRESYNEQFF

j_gene: TRBJ1-1
d_gene: -
v_gene: TRBV5-5
abundance: many
CDR3nt: TGTGCCAGCAGCCGCACCACAAATGAAGCTTTCTTT
CDR3aa: CASSRTTNEAFF

j_gene: TRBJ2-5
d_gene: -
v_gene: TRBV6-4
abundance: -
CDR3nt: TGTGCCAGCAGTCCTGGACGGGGGAATAAAGAGACCCAGTACTTC
CDR3aa: CASSPGRGNKETQYF

j_gene: TRBJ2-1
d_gene: TRBD1
v_gene: TRBV7-6
abundance: many
CDR3nt: TGTGCCAGCAGCTTAGCGGGACAGGGCAACAATGAGCAGTTCTTC
CDR3aa: CASSLAGQGNNEQFF

j_gene: TRBJ2-3
d_gene: -
v_gene: TRBV29-1
abundance: -
CDR3nt: TGCAGCGTTGAAAGAGGTAGCGCCGATACGCAGTATTTT
CDR3aa: CSVERGSADTQYF

j_gene: TRBJ2-1
d_gene: -
v_gene: TRBV11-2
abundance: many
CDR3nt: TGTGCCAGCAGTTCGCTTAGCTCCTACAATGAGCAGTTCTTC
CDR3aa: CASSSLSSYNEQFF

j_gene: TRBJ2-2
d_gene: TRBD1
v_gene: TRBV11-3
abundance: many
CDR3nt: TGTGCCAGCAGCACGGGACAGGGGGGCGCCGGGGAGCTGTTTTTT
CDR3aa: CASSTGQGGAGELFF

j_gene: TRBJ2-4
d_gene: -
v_gene: TRBV12-3/TRBV12-4
abundance: many
CDR3nt: TGTGCCAGCAGTTTCGGGACTAAAAACATTCAGTACTTC
CDR3aa: CASSFGTKNIQYF